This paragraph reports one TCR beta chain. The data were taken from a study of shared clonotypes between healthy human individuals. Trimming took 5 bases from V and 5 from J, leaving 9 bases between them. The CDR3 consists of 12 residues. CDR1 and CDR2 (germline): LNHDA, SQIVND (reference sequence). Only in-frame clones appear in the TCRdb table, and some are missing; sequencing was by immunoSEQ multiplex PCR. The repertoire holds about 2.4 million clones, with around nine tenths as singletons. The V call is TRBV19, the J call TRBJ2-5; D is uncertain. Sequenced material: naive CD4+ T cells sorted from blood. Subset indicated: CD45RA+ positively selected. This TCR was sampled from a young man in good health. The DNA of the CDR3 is TGTGCCAGTAGTGTCACCGGGGAGACCCAGTACTTC. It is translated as CASSVTGETQYF.